The source of this T cell receptor (beta chain) is a study of OX40 agonist ivuxolimab in advanced cancers. Broader study findings: Antigens targeted by the expanded peripheral T cells were not determined.

Here immunoSEQ multiplex PCR was the method, and the copy in TCRdb shows in-frame clones only, minus some. Among about 81,000 clones, around nine tenths were seen once, and the ten largest hold around 0.5%. This clone was recorded once. The antigen remains unidentified. There are 20 residues in the CDR3. V was pared by 3 bases and J by 1 base, with 17 bases of the junction left unmatched. Germline-derived CDR1 and CDR2 are LNHNV and YYDKDF (reference sequence). This specimen consisted of CD4+ or CD8+ T cells sorted from blood, obtained in a trial of the OX40 agonist ivuxolimab. This rearrangement joins TRBV15 to TRBJ1-1; 10 bases are shared with TRBD1. The receptor was derived from an adult with an advanced solid tumor such as melanoma, head and neck, liver or kidney cancer. The CDR3 DNA follows: TGTGCCACCAGCAGGCTCCACGCCCGTCCGGGACAGGGGACGAACACTGAAGCTTTCTTT. Its translation is CATSRLHARPGQGTNTEAFF.